These T cell receptor beta chains were read from a single sample in a study of technical replicates of blood from a few donors. The table came from immunoSEQ multiplex PCR; TCRdb's copy has only in-frame clones and leaves some out. The repertoire consists of tens of thousands of clones, with nearly 97% occurring once and the leading ten covering roughly 0.36%. What was sequenced was T cells isolated from PBMCs. The receptors were gathered from a human donor in good health. CDR3s include the opening cysteine and the closing phenylalanine or tryptophan. Each record gives: V gene, CDR3 protein.

V gene: TRBV28
CDR3 protein: CASSLTRWPGELFF

V gene: TRBV7-9
CDR3 protein: CASSPRDRDGYEQYF

V gene: TRBV7-2
CDR3 protein: CASSLTVNTEAFF

V gene: TRBV6-1
CDR3 protein: CASELLSSYEQYF

V gene: TRBV28
CDR3 protein: CASSLYYDEQFF

V gene: TRBV9
CDR3 protein: CASSPGGAGTEAFF

V gene: TRBV4-2
CDR3 protein: CASSEGQGDYEQYF

V gene: TRBV4-1
CDR3 protein: CASSQEAGGPIDTQYF

V gene: TRBV6-5
CDR3 protein: CASSYTGLPTEQYF

V gene: TRBV28
CDR3 protein: CASRFPRAPNEKLFF

V gene: TRBV10-3
CDR3 protein: CAISVQDPSYEQYF